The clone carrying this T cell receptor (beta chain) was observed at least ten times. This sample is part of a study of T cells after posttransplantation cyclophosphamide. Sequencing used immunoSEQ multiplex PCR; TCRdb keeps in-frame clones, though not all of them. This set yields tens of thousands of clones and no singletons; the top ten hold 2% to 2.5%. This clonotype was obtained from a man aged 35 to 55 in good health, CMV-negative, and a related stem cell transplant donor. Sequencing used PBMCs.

CDR3 DNA sequence: TGTGCCAGCAGCTTGGCCCAGCGGGGACTCTCTGGGGCCAACGTCCTGACTTTC. Protein sequence: CASSLAQRGLSGANVLTF. The V gene is TRBV5-4, the J gene TRBJ2-6, with 7 positions matching TRBD2. CDR1 and CDR2 (germline): SGHNT, YYREEE (reference sequence). The CDR3 extends over 18 amino acids. The junction had 6 bases not matched to a gene; V was cut back by 0 bases and J by 0 bases.